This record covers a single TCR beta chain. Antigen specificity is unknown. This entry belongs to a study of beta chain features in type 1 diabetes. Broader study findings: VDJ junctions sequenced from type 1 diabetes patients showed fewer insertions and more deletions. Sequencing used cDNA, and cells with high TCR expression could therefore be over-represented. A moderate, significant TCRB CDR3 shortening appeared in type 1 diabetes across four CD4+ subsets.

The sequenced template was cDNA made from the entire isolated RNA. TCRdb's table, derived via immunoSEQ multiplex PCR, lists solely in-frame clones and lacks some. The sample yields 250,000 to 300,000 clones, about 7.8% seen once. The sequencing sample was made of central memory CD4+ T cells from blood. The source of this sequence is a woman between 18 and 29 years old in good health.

In DNA form, the CDR3 reads TGTGCCAGCAGCCAAGGATCATCAGGGAACACTGAAGCTTTCTTT. It encodes CASSQGSSGNTEAFF. The chain recombines TRBV7-9 with TRBJ1-1; no definite D call. Germline CDR1 reads SEHNR; CDR2 reads FQNEAQ (reference sequence). The CDR3 runs 15 residues. Trimming removed 5 bases at V and 1 base at J, with 14 bases between.